Reported below is one T cell receptor (beta chain). Its antigen is unknown. The PCR was carried out with 60 Vbeta primers and 13 Jbeta primers. Generated by immunoSEQ multiplex PCR, the TCRdb table keeps only in-frame clones and is missing some. The repertoire holds 100,000 or so clones, with under 80% as singletons. The germline CDR1 and CDR2 sequences are SGHNT and YYREEE (reference sequence). The ends lost 1 base at V and 8 bases at J; junction bases unmatched: 5. The CDR3 runs 13 residues. These data belong to a study of cytomegalovirus exposure and HLA in healthy donors. Study context: In terms of ancestry, the Caucasian-associated cluster contained roughly 80% of the 300 to 400 genotyped donors.

Broader study findings: Indistinguishable V segments such as TRBV6-2 and TRBV6-3 were excluded. A later analysis found that most CMV-associated TCR beta chains appeared HLA-restricted. Among the sequence variants, a highly shared cluster was likely an artifact of sequencing.

The receptor's source is a woman between 50 and 59 years old in good health and CMV-seropositive. The sequenced sample consisted of PBMCs. The gene calls are TRBV5-4 and TRBJ1-1; TRBD1 aligns across 7 bases. The DNA of the CDR3 is TGTGCCAGCAGCTTGTATGGCAGGGGGGAAGCTTTCTTT. It is translated as CASSLYGRGEAFF.